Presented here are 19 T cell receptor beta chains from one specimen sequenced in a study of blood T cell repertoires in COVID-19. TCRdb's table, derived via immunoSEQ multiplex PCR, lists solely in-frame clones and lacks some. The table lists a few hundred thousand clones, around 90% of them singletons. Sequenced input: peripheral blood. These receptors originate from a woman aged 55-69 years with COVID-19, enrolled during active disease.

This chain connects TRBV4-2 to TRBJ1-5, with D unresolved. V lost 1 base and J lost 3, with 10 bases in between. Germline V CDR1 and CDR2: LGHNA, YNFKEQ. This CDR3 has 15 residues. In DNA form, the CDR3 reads TGTGCCAGCAGCCAAGCTCCGGGTCACAATCAGCCCCAGCATTTT. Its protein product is CASSQAPGHNQPQHF.

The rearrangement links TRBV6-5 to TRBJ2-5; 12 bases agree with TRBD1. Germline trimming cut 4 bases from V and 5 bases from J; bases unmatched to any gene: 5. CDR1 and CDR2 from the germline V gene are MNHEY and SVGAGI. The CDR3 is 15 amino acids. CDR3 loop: CASSWGQGAIETQYF. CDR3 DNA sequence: TGTGCCAGCAGTTGGGGACAGGGGGCAATTGAGACCCAGTACTTC.

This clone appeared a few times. The CDR3 reads CASTQGRGQPQHF. CDR3 sequence (DNA): TGTGCCAGCACTCAGGGGCGCGGTCAGCCCCAGCATTTT. This chain connects TRBV7-2 to TRBJ1-5; a weak D match, TRBD1 (6 bases). CDR1 and CDR2 from the germline V gene are SGHTA and FQGNSA. The CDR3 is 13 amino acids. V shed 7 bases and J shed 6 bases, with 13 bases lying between them.

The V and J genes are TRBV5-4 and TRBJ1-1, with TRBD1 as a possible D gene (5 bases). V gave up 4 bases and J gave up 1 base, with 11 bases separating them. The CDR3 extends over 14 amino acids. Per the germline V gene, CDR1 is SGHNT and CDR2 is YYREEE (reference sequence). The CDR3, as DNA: TGTGCCAGCAGCAAGACCACAGGGAACACTGAAGCTTTCTTT. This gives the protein CASSKTTGNTEAFF.

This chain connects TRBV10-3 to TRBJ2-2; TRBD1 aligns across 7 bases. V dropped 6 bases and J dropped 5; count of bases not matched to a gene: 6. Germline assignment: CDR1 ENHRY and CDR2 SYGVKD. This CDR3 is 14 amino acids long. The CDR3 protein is CAISGTDYTGELFF. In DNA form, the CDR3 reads TGTGCCATCAGCGGGACAGATTATACCGGGGAGCTGTTTTTT.

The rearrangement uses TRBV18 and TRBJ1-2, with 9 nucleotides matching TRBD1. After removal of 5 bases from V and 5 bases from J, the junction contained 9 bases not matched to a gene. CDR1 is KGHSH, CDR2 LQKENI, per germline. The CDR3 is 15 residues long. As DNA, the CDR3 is TGTGCCAGCTCAACCTCGGACAGGGGTCCGTATGGCTACACCTTC. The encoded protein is CASSTSDRGPYGYTF.

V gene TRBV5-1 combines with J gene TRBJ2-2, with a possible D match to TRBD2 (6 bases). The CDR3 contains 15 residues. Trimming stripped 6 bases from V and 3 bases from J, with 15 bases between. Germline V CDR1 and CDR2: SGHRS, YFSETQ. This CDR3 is CASNLGGGDTGELFF. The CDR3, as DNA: TGCGCCAGCAACCTTGGGGGAGGAGACACCGGGGAGCTGTTTTTT.

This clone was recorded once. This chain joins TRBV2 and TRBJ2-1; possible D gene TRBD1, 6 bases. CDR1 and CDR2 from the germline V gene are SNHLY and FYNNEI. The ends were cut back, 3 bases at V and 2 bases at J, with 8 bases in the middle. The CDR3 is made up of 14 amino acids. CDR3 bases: TGTGCCAGCAGTGAGTCAGGGGCCTACAATGAGCAGTTCTTC. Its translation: CASSESGAYNEQFF.

CDR3 sequence reads: CAWSPDETPGGEQYF. The CDR3 region has the DNA TGTGCCTGGAGTCCAGACGAGACACCGGGGGGCGAGCAGTACTTC. This chain uses TRBV30 with TRBJ2-7, with 7 bases fitting TRBD2. Germline assignment: CDR1 GTSNPN and CDR2 SVGIG (reference sequence). The junction had 13 bases not matched to a gene; V was cut back by 2 bases and J by 6 bases. The CDR3 runs to 15 residues.

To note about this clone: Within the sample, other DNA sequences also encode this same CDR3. The CDR3 nucleotides are TGTGCCAGCAGTTCAGGACAGGGGGGCTATGGCTACACCTTC. Encoded protein: CASSSGQGGYGYTF. The chain carries TRBV6-2 or TRBV6-3 and TRBJ1-2, with TRBD1 matching over 10 bases. This CDR3 has 14 residues. Germline lookup yields CDR1 MNHEY and CDR2 SVGEGT. Trimming cost V 4 bases and J 4 bases; bases outside gene matches: 3.

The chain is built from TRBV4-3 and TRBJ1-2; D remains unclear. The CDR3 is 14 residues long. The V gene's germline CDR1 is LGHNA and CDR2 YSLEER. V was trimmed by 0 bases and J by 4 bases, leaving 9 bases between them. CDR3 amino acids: CASSQDIGLYGYTF. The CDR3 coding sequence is TGCGCCAGCAGCCAAGATATCGGACTCTATGGCTACACCTTC.

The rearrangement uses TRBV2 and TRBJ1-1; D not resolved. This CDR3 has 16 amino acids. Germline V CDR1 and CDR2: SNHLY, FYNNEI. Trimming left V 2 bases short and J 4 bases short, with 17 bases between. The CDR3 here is CASSELAWVRSTEAFF. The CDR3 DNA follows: TGTGCCAGCAGTGAACTGGCTTGGGTGAGGAGCACTGAAGCTTTCTTT.

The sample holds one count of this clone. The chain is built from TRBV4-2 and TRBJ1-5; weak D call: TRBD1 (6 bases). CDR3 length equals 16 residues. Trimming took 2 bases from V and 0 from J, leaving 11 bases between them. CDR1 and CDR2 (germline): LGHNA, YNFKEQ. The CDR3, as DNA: TGTGCCAGCAGCCAAAGCAGGGGATCTAGCAATCAGCCCCAGCATTTT. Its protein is CASSQSRGSSNQPQHF.

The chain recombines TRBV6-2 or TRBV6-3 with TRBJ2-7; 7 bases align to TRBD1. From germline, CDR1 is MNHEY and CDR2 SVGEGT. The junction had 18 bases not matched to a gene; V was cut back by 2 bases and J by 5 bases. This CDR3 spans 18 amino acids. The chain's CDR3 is CASSYPRYLAQGLHEQYF. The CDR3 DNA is TGTGCCAGCAGTTACCCGCGCTACCTGGCACAGGGGCTCCACGAGCAGTACTTC.

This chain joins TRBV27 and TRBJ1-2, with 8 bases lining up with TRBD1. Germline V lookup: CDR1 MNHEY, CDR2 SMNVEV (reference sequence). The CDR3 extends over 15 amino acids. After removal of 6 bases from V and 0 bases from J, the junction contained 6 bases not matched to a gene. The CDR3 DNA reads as TGTGCCAGCAGCCAGGGGGCGGGGGCTAACTATGGCTACACCTTC. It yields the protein CASSQGAGANYGYTF.

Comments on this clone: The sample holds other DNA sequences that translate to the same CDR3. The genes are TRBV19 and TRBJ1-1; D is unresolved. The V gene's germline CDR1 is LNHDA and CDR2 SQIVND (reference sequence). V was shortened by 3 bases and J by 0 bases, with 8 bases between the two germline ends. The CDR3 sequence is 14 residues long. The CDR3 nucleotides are TGTGCCAGTAGTATTAGAGGCTTGAACACTGAAGCTTTCTTT. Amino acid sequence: CASSIRGLNTEAFF.

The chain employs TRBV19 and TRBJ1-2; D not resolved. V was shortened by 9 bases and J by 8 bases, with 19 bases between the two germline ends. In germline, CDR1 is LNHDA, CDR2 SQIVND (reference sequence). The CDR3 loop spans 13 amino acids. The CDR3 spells CASTPRTALGYTF. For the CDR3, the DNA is TGTGCCAGCACACCCCGAACAGCACTCGGCTACACCTTC.

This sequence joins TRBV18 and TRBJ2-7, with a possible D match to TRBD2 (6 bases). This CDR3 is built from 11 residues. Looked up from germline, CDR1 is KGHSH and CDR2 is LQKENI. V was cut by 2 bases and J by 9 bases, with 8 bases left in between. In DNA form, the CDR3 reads TGTGCCAGCTCACCAGGGGAGGCGCAGTACTTC. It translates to CASSPGEAQYF.

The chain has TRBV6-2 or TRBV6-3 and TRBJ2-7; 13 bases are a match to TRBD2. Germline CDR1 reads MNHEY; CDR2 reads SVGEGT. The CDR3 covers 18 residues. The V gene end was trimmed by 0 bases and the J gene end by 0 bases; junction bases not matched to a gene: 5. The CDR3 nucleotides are TGTGCCAGCAGTTACTCGGGACTAGCGGGGCGGAGCTCCTACGAGCAGTACTTC. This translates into CASSYSGLAGRSSYEQYF.